The subject of this entry is one T cell receptor (beta chain). Its antigen is currently unknown. Sequenced material consisted of expressed TCRB transcripts (all of the isolated RNA was reverse transcribed). Here immunoSEQ multiplex PCR was the method, and the copy in TCRdb shows in-frame clones only, minus some. The repertoire holds hundreds of thousands of clones, with roughly 15% as singletons. Per germline, CDR1 SGHAT and CDR2 FQNNGV. The CDR3 loop spans 16 amino acids. Deletions cut 7 bases from V and 1 base from J, with 19 bases between. These data originate in a study of beta chain features in type 1 diabetes. Study-level points and caveats: Type 1 diabetes patients showed fewer insertions and more deletions at VDJ junctions. Researchers reported that naive, central memory and Treg TCRB repertoires appeared more similar in patients than in healthy donors. Sequencing of cDNA might inflate the share of cells that strongly express TCR.

The specimen was naive CD4+ T cells from blood. The chain combines TRBV11-2 with TRBJ1-1; a possible D gene is TRBD1 (5 bases). This receptor was taken from a woman in her thirties or forties in good health. The CDR3: CASTPASGGTNTEAFF. In nucleotides, the CDR3 is TGTGCCAGCACACCCGCTAGTGGGGGGACGAACACTGAAGCTTTCTTT.